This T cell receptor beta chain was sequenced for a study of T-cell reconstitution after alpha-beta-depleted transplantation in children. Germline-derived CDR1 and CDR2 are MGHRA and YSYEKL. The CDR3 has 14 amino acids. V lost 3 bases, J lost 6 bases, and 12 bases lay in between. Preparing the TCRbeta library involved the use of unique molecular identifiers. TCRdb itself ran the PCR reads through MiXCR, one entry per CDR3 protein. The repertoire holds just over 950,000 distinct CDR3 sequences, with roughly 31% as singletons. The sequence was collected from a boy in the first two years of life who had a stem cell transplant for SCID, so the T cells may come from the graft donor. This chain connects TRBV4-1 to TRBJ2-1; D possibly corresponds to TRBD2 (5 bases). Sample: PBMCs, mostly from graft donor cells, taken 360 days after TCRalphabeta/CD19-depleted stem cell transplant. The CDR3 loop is CASSQEDPSNEQFF. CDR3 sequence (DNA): TGCGCCAGCAGCCAGGAGGACCCCAGCAATGAGCAGTTCTTC.